Presented here are 3 T cell receptor beta chains from one specimen sequenced in a study of cytomegalovirus exposure and HLA in healthy donors. PCR used 60 Vbeta primers and 13 Jbeta primers. This table comes from immunoSEQ multiplex PCR, and its TCRdb copy is limited to in-frame clones, with some not included. The sample contains about 140,000 clones, roughly 77% of which appear only once. Source material: PBMCs. The receptors were sampled from a man aged 35-49 years in good health and CMV-seronegative.

The CDR3 sequence is CASTQGLGTDTQYF. DNA of the CDR3: TGTGCCAGCACGCAGGGCCTAGGCACAGATACGCAGTATTTT. This chain uses TRBV2 with TRBJ2-3; the D gene is possibly TRBD1 (5 bases). The germline V gene encodes CDR1 SNHLY and CDR2 FYNNEI. There are 14 residues in the CDR3. Trimming took off 7 bases at V and 1 base at J, with 12 bases between the two ends. Based on the CDR3 plus reference TRBV2 and TRBJ2-3, the full variable domain is EPEVTQTPSHQVTQMGQEVILRCVPISNHLYFYWYRQILGQKVEFLVSFYNNEISEKSEIFDDQFSVERPDGSNFTLKIRSTKLEDSAMYFCASTQGLGTDTQYFGPGTRLTVL.

This clone was seen only a few times. This chain uses TRBV14 with TRBJ1-2, with D hard to call. V was pared by 3 bases and J by 0 bases, with 8 bases between. The CDR3 totals 14 residues. Germline CDR1 reads SGHDN; CDR2 reads FVKESK. In DNA form, the CDR3 reads TGTGCCAGCAGCCAGTCGGTTTCTAACTATGGCTACACCTTC. It translates to CASSQSVSNYGYTF.

This clone has a handful of counts. The chain couples TRBV2 to TRBJ1-3; D ambiguous. V shed 3 bases and J shed 0 bases, with 12 bases lying between them. CDR1 and CDR2 from the germline V gene are SNHLY and FYNNEI. The CDR3 contains 16 residues. The CDR3 nucleotides read TGTGCCAGCAGTGATGAGGGAGGGTTCTCTGGAAACACCATATATTTT. It encodes CASSDEGGFSGNTIYF.